The clone carrying this TCR beta chain has just a few counts. What was sequenced were expressed TCRB transcripts, since all of the isolated RNA had been reverse transcribed. Data came from immunoSEQ multiplex PCR; TCRdb stores just in-frame clones and leaves some out. The table includes some 150,000 clones, about 51% detected once. Trimming left V 2 bases short and J 5 bases short, with 8 bases between. Germline CDR1 is LNHDA and CDR2 is SQIVND (reference sequence). The CDR3 totals 13 residues. The data derive from a study of beta chain features in type 1 diabetes. This TCR derives from a man aged 18 to 29 in good health. Material for sequencing was Tregs from blood. V and J are TRBV19 and TRBJ2-3; the D gene is possibly TRBD2 (5 bases). The chain's CDR3 is CASSIREGDTQYF. For the CDR3, the DNA is TGTGCCAGTAGTATACGGGAAGGAGATACGCAGTATTTT.